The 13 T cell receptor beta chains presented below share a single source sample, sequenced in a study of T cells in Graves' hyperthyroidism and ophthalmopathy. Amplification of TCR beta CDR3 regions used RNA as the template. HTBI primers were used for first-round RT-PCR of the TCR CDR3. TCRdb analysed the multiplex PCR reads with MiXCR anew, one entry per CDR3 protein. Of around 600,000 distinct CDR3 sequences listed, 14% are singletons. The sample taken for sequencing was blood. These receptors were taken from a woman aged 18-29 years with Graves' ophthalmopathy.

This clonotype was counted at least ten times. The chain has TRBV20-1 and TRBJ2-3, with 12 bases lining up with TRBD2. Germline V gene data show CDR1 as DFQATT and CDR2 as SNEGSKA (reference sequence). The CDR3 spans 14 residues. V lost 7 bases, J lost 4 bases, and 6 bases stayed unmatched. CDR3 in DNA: TGCAGTGGTGGGCTAGCGGGAGGGGCAGATACGCAGTATTTT. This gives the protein CSGGLAGGADTQYF.

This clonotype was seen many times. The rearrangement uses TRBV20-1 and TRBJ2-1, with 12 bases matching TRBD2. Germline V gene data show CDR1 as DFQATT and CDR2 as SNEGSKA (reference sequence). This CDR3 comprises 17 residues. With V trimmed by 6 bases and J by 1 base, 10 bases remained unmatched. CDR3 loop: CSAPGTSGLGSYNEQFF. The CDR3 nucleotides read TGCAGTGCCCCCGGGACTAGCGGGTTAGGATCCTACAATGAGCAGTTCTTC.

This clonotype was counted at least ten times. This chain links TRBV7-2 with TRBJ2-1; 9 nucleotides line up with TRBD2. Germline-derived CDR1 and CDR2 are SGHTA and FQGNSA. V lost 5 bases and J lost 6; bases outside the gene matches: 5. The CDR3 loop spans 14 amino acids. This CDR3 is CASSGRAGGNEQFF. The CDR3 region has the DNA TGTGCCAGCAGCGGCCGAGCGGGAGGCAATGAGCAGTTCTTC.

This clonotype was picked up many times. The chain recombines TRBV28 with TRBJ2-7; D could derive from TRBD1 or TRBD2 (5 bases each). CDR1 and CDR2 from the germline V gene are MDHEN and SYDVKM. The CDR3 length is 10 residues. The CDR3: CGGSNYEQYF. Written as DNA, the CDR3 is TGTGGGGGGTCTAACTACGAGCAGTACTTC.

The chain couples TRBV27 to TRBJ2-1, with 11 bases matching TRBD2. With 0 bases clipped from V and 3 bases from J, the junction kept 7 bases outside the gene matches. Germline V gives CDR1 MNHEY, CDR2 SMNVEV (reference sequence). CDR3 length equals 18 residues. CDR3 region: CASSLSRLAGGNYNEQFF. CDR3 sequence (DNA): TGTGCCAGCAGTTTATCGAGGCTAGCGGGAGGTAACTACAATGAGCAGTTCTTC.

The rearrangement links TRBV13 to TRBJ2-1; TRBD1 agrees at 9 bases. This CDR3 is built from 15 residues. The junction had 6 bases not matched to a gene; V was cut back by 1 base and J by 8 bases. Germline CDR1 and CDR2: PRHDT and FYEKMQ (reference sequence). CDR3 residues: CASSLEQGAWDEQFF. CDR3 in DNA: TGTGCCAGCAGCTTAGAACAGGGGGCTTGGGATGAGCAGTTCTTC. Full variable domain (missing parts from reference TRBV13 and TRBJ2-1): AAGVIQSPRHLIKEKRETATLKCYPIPRHDTVYWYQQGPGQDPQFLISFYEKMQSDKGSIPDRFSAQQFSDYHSELNMSSLELGDSALYFCASSLEQGAWDEQFFGPGTRLTVL.

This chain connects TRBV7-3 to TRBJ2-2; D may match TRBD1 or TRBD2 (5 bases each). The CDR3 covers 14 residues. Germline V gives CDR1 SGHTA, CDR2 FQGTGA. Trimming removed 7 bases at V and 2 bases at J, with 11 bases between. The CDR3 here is CASIPGPNTGELFF. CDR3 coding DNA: TGTGCCAGCATTCCGGGGCCAAACACCGGGGAGCTGTTTTTT. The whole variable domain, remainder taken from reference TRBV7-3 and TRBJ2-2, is GAGVSQTPSNKVTEKGKYVELRCDPISGHTALYWYRQSLGQGPEFLIYFQGTGAADDSGLPNDRFFAVRPEGSVSTLKIQRTERGDSAVYLCASIPGPNTGELFFGEGSRLTVL.

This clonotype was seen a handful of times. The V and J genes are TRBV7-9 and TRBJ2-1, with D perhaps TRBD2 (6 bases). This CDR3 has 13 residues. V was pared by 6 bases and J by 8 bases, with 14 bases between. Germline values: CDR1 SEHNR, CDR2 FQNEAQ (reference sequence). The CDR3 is CASSYLASDEQFF. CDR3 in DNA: TGTGCCAGCAGTTATCTAGCGTCCGATGAGCAGTTCTTC.

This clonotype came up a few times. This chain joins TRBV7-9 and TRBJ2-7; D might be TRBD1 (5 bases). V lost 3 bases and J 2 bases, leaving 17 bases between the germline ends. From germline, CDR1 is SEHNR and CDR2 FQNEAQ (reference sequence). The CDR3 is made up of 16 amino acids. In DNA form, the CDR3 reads TGTGCCAGCAGCTTTGGTGGGGCAGGACCCACCTACGAGCAGTACTTC. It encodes CASSFGGAGPTYEQYF.

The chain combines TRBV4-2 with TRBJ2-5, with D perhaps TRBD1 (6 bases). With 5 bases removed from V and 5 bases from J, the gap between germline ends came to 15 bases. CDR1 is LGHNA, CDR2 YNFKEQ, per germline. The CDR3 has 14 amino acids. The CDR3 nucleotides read TGTGCCAGCAGCTTGGACAGAGTGTTGGAGACCCAGTACTTC. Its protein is CASSLDRVLETQYF.

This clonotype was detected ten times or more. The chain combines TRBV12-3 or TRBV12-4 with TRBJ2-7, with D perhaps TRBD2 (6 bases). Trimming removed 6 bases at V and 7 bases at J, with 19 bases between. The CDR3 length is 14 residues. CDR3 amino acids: CASSLTKREVEQYF. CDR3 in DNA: TGTGCCAGCAGCCTCACCAAAAGGGAGGTAGAGCAGTACTTC.

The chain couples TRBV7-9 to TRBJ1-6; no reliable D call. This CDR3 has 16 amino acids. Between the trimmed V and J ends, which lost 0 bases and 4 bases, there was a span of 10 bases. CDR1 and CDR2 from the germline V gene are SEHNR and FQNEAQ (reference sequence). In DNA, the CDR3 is TGTGCCAGCAGCTTAGCGGGAGAATTTTATAATTCACCCCTCCACTTT. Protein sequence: CASSLAGEFYNSPLHF.

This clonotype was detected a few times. The CDR3 DNA follows: TGTGCCAGCTCACCACCGTCGGGGGATCCCTACGAGCAGTACTTC. Encoded protein: CASSPPSGDPYEQYF. This chain joins TRBV18 and TRBJ2-7; D is possibly TRBD2 (6 bases). This CDR3 comprises 15 residues. Germline lookup yields CDR1 KGHSH and CDR2 LQKENI. Trimming removed 0 bases at V and 2 bases at J, with 11 bases between.